Below, 18 T cell receptor beta chains from the same sample are listed, as sequenced in a study of T-cell reconstitution after alpha-beta-depleted transplantation in children. Construction of the TCRbeta library involved unique molecular identifiers. One entry per CDR3 protein results from TCRdb running MiXCR on the PCR reads. Among hundreds of thousands of distinct CDR3 sequences, roughly 17% were seen once, and the ten largest hold about 41%. This specimen consisted of PBMCs, mostly from graft donor cells, obtained 360 days after TCRalphabeta/CD19-depleted stem cell transplant. The receptor set was obtained from a male patient between 2 and 10 years old who had a stem cell transplant for acute lymphoblastic leukemia, so the T cells may come from the graft donor.

J is TRBJ2-7 and V is TRBV7-3, with 8 bases fitting TRBD2. CDR3 size: 14 residues. CDR1 and CDR2 from the germline V gene are SGHTA and FQGTGA. V was clipped by 2 bases and J by 6 bases; unmatched bases: 6. The CDR3 reads CASSLHGRASEQYF. As DNA, the CDR3 is TGTGCCAGCAGCTTACACGGGAGGGCCTCCGAGCAGTACTTC.

Many counts were recorded for this clonotype. This sequence joins TRBV12-3 or TRBV12-4 and TRBJ2-3; 7 positions match TRBD2. The CDR3 contains 15 residues. The junction had 5 bases not matched to a gene; V was cut back by 3 bases and J by 2 bases. The CDR3 reads CASSFTSENTDTQYF. The CDR3, as DNA: TGTGCCAGCAGTTTTACTAGCGAGAACACAGATACGCAGTATTTT.

The rearrangement links TRBV3-1 to TRBJ1-5; D not resolved. Trimming took off 0 bases at V and 7 bases at J, with 13 bases between the two ends. The CDR3 totals 15 residues. Germline CDR1 is LGHDT and CDR2 is YNNKEL (reference sequence). The CDR3 loop is CASSQDLRETQPQHF. DNA of the CDR3: TGTGCCAGCAGCCAAGATTTAAGGGAGACACAGCCCCAGCATTTT.

The table lists this clonotype with a few counts. The V call is TRBV20-1, the J call TRBJ2-1, with no clear D. Looked up from germline, CDR1 is DFQATT and CDR2 is SNEGSKA (reference sequence). V was shortened by 6 bases and J by 5 bases, with 8 bases between the two germline ends. The CDR3 runs 11 residues. The CDR3 reads CSASINNEQFF. CDR3 nucleotides: TGCAGTGCCTCAATCAACAATGAGCAGTTCTTC.

The rearrangement links TRBV20-1 to TRBJ2-3; TRBD2 aligns across 9 bases. J was trimmed by 2 bases and V by 3 bases; bases with no gene match: 6. The CDR3 has 15 residues. Germline V gives CDR1 DFQATT, CDR2 SNEGSKA (reference sequence). The CDR3 protein is CSASAAGGPTDTQYF. CDR3 coding DNA: TGCAGTGCTAGTGCAGCGGGAGGCCCCACAGATACGCAGTATTTT.

This clonotype was observed a handful of times. The rearrangement links TRBV29-1 to TRBJ2-4; TRBD2 is a possible D gene (6 bases). Looked up from germline, CDR1 is SQVTM and CDR2 is ANQGSEA. The CDR3 extends over 16 amino acids. Trimming removed 7 bases at V and 0 bases at J, with 19 bases between. CDR3 amino acids: CSGSVGSHAAKNIQYF. The CDR3 DNA is TGCAGCGGTTCTGTCGGGAGCCATGCAGCCAAAAACATTCAGTACTTC.

This sequence joins TRBV5-6 and TRBJ2-3, with D possibly matching TRBD2 (6 bases). The germline V and J ends were trimmed by 0 bases and 6 bases, with 23 bases remaining between them. The germline V gene encodes CDR1 SGHDT and CDR2 YYEEEE. This CDR3 is built from 18 residues. The CDR3 bases are TGTGCCAGCAGCTTGGTCTTGGAGGGATGGATTGAATGGGATACGCAGTATTTT. The encoded protein is CASSLVLEGWIEWDTQYF.

The rearrangement uses TRBV18 and TRBJ2-1, with D maybe TRBD1 (6 bases). There are 16 residues in the CDR3. The V gene's germline CDR1 is KGHSH and CDR2 LQKENI. Between the trimmed V and J ends, which lost 2 bases and 1 base, there was a span of 12 bases. The CDR3 here is CASSPNTGRSYNEQFF. CDR3 DNA sequence: TGTGCCAGCTCACCAAATACAGGGAGATCCTACAATGAGCAGTTCTTC.

Ten or more counts support this clonotype. This sequence joins TRBV2 and TRBJ2-1; 11 bases match TRBD2. From germline, CDR1 is SNHLY and CDR2 FYNNEI. The CDR3 totals 18 residues. Trimming took 7 bases from V and 2 from J; bases not matched to a gene: 13. The CDR3 DNA follows: TGTGCCAGCAAGCTGGGACTAGCGGCATTTGGAACCTACAATGAGCAGTTCTTC. It translates to CASKLGLAAFGTYNEQFF.

This clonotype was detected a few times. This chain links TRBV9 with TRBJ2-2; 7 nucleotides match TRBD2. In germline, CDR1 is SGDLS, CDR2 YYNGEE. This CDR3 has 18 residues. The V segment lost 1 base and the J segment 7 bases; nucleotides outside the gene matches: 16. CDR3 protein: CASSVFPGGGSFGGELFF. In DNA, the CDR3 is TGTGCCAGCAGCGTATTCCCCGGCGGCGGGAGCTTTGGCGGGGAGCTGTTTTTT.

The chain employs TRBV5-1 and TRBJ2-1; D uncertain. The V gene's germline CDR1 is SGHRS and CDR2 YFSETQ. The CDR3 runs to 13 residues. Between the trimmed V and J ends, which lost 0 bases and 10 bases, there was a span of 11 bases. CDR3 protein: CASSLGANGEQFF. Here the CDR3 DNA reads TGCGCCAGCAGCTTGGGGGCAAATGGGGAGCAGTTCTTC. Based on the CDR3 plus reference TRBV5-1 and TRBJ2-1, the full variable domain is KAGVTQTPRYLIKTRGQQVTLSCSPISGHRSVSWYQQTPGQGLQFLFEYFSETQRNKGNFPGRFSGRQFSNSRSEMNVSTLELGDSALYLCASSLGANGEQFFGPGTRLTVL.

In this sample, this clonotype turned up many times. Here the CDR3 reads CAISEGPLQETQYF. The CDR3, as DNA: TGTGCCATATCGGAGGGACCCCTCCAAGAGACCCAGTACTTC. The gene calls are TRBV28 and TRBJ2-5, with D perhaps matching TRBD2 (6 bases). V lost 10 bases to trimming and J lost 1 base, with 16 bases between them. CDR3 length: 14 amino acids. Germline loops: CDR1 MDHEN, CDR2 SYDVKM.

The chain's CDR3 is CASSLALLGGGPYEQFF. The CDR3 DNA reads as TGTGCCAGCAGTTTAGCGCTCCTAGGGGGAGGGCCCTATGAGCAGTTCTTC. The chain combines TRBV12-3 or TRBV12-4 with TRBJ2-1, with D perhaps TRBD2 (7 bases). The ends were cut back, 0 bases at V and 8 bases at J, with 20 bases in the middle. CDR3 length equals 17 residues.

This clonotype was recorded at least ten times. The gene calls are TRBV11-2 and TRBJ2-7; D remains unclear. With 1 base removed from V and 3 bases from J, the gap between germline ends came to 7 bases. The CDR3 is 13 residues long. Germline lookup yields CDR1 SGHAT and CDR2 FQNNGV. CDR3 nucleotides: TGTGCCAGCAGCTTAGGTCCAGGCTACGAGCAGTACTTC. This gives the protein CASSLGPGYEQYF.

The chain has TRBV20-1 and TRBJ2-2; 10 nucleotides match TRBD2. The J segment lost 6 bases and the V segment lost 2 bases, leaving 3 bases of the junction unmatched. Germline V CDR1 and CDR2: DFQATT, SNEGSKA (reference sequence). The CDR3 extends over 14 amino acids. CDR3 residues: CSARKAGGAGELFF. CDR3 DNA sequence: TGCAGTGCTAGAAAAGCGGGAGGGGCCGGGGAGCTGTTTTTT.

J is TRBJ2-3 and V is TRBV24-1; D is perhaps TRBD1 or TRBD2 (6 bases each). This CDR3 spans 17 amino acids. The germline V gene encodes CDR1 KGHDR and CDR2 SFDVKD. Trimming removed 3 bases from V and 0 bases from J, with 15 bases in between. This CDR3 is CATSDQTGGYSTDTQYF. CDR3 DNA: TGTGCCACCAGTGATCAGACAGGAGGGTATAGCACAGATACGCAGTATTTT.

The V gene is TRBV29-1, the J gene TRBJ2-6; 8 bases map to TRBD2. This CDR3 spans 14 amino acids. Germline values: CDR1 SQVTM, CDR2 ANQGSEA. The V segment lost 7 bases and the J segment 4 bases; nucleotides outside the gene matches: 6. The CDR3 sequence is CSAREGTGANVLTF. The CDR3 DNA is TGCAGCGCCCGGGAGGGGACGGGGGCCAACGTCCTGACTTTC.

The sample holds a few counts of this clonotype. V gene TRBV7-4 combines with J gene TRBJ2-7; 9 nucleotides align to TRBD2. The CDR3 is 15 amino acids. V trimming: 8 bases; J trimming: 4 bases; junction bases outside the gene matches: 12. The germline V gene has CDR1 SGHVT and CDR2 SQSDAQ. In nucleotides, the CDR3 is TGTGCCAGCCCGCCGGCGGGAGGGCCGAAGTACGAGCAGTACTTC. Residues: CASPPAGGPKYEQYF.